Following are 6 T cell receptor beta chains from one sample sequenced in a study of shared clonotypes between healthy human individuals. Repertoires were generated with immunoSEQ multiplex PCR, while TCRdb's copy carries only in-frame clones and drops some. Of more than 400,000 clones in the sample, 81% were seen once. Sequencing was carried out using PBMCs. The receptors come from a woman in her forties in good health. Some clones in this sample may be carry-over from other donors' samples.

This chain connects TRBV5-5 to TRBJ2-7, with 14 bases identical to TRBD2. V lost 4 bases and J lost 7; bases outside the gene matches: 4. CDR1 is SGHKS and CDR2 is YYEKEE in the germline V gene (reference sequence). This CDR3 is built from 14 residues. The CDR3 coding sequence is TGTGCCAGCAGCGGGACTAGCGGGAGAGGTGAGCAGTACTTC. Translation gives CASSGTSGRGEQYF.

The CDR3 nucleotides read TGTGCCAGCAGTGAATCCAGGATCTATGGCTACACCTTC. Its protein is CASSESRIYGYTF. The gene calls are TRBV2 and TRBJ1-2; D unclear. The CDR3 has 13 amino acids. The germline V gene has CDR1 SNHLY and CDR2 FYNNEI. V lost 2 bases to trimming and J lost 4 bases, with 8 bases between them.

As to this clone: A far larger clone is only one base removed, so a read error is likely. The chain is built from TRBV30 and TRBJ2-1; D not certain. The germline gives CDR1 GTSNPN, CDR2 SVGIG (reference sequence). The CDR3 has 12 residues. In DNA, the CDR3 is TGTGCCTGTAGTGGACCCCCGGGTGAGCAGTTCTTC. It specifies CACSGPPGEQFF. Complete variable domain (other parts from reference TRBV30 and TRBJ2-1): SQTIHQWPATLVQPVGSPLSLECTVEGTSNPNLYWYRQAAGRGLQLLFYSVGIGQISSEVPQNLSASRPQDRQFILSSKKLLLSDSGFYLCACSGPPGEQFFGPGTRLTVL.

In the case of this clone: Given a far larger clone just one base away, this is likely a sequencing read error. Additional DNA sequences in this sample encode the identical CDR3. The rearrangement uses TRBV6-5 and TRBJ2-7, with 7 bases identical to TRBD2. This CDR3 contains 15 residues. The germline V gene encodes CDR1 MNHEY and CDR2 SVGAGI. V gave up 5 bases and J gave up 0 bases; unmatched junction bases: 7. As DNA, the CDR3 is TGTGCCAGCAGTCCCTCTAGCGGACGCTCCTACGAGCAGTACTTC. This encodes CASSPSSGRSYEQYF.

The chain employs TRBV4-2 and TRBJ1-4; no definite D call. Germline CDR1 is LGHNA and CDR2 is YNFKEQ. The V end lost 4 bases, the J end lost 8 bases, and 11 bases lay between the germline ends. The CDR3 extends over 13 amino acids. The CDR3 coding sequence is TGTGCCAGCAGCCGGGGAGAAGGGGAAAAACTGTTTTTT. Translation gives CASSRGEGEKLFF.

CDR3 sequence (DNA): TGTGCCAGCAGTGAATTTTGGACCGCCTACGAGCAGTACTTC. Translated, it gives CASSEFWTAYEQYF. This chain links TRBV6-1 with TRBJ2-7; D unclear. V lost 2 bases to trimming and J lost 2 bases, with 10 bases between them. Germline-derived CDR1 and CDR2 are MNHNS and SASEGT. The CDR3 is made up of 14 amino acids.